The clone carrying this T cell receptor (beta chain) was seen many times. RNA transcripts provided the source from which TCR beta CDR3 regions were amplified. A first-round RT-PCR of the TCR CDR3 used the HTBI primer set. TCRdb re-called the multiplex PCR reads with MiXCR, one entry per CDR3 protein. The sample lists more than 300,000 distinct CDR3 sequences, about a sixth occurring once. This sample is part of a study of T cells in Graves' hyperthyroidism and ophthalmopathy. This CDR3 is built from 16 residues. V trimming: 0 bases; J trimming: 6 bases; junction bases outside the gene matches: 5. CDR1 SGHTA and CDR2 FQGNSA come from the germline V gene.

V and J are TRBV7-2 and TRBJ2-2; the match to TRBD1 covers 9 bases. This sequence originates from a woman younger than 45 with Graves' hyperthyroidism that later progressed to Graves' ophthalmopathy. Sequenced: blood. The CDR3 sequence: CASSLAPGQGSGELFF. The CDR3 DNA sequence: TGTGCCAGCAGCTTAGCGCCGGGACAGGGATCCGGGGAGCTGTTTTTT.